This T cell receptor beta chain was profiled in a study of Ad26.COV2.S vaccination and SARS-CoV-2 variants. Overall study findings and caveats: Placebo recipients trailed vaccine recipients in spike-specific TCR breadth. Marked by substantial breadth, spike-specific CD8+ and CD4+ T cell responses were reportedly seen after vaccination. Total T cell responses were possibly underestimated by TCR breadth and depth analyses.

The V gene's germline CDR1 is SGDLS and CDR2 YYNGEE. The V end was cut by 0 bases, the J end by 0 bases, with 17 bases between. There are 18 residues in the CDR3. Sequencing used immunoSEQ multiplex PCR; TCRdb keeps in-frame clones, though not all of them. The table has about 350,000 clones, 92% seen once. A word on this clone: Antigen: not known.

This TCR came from a human donor who had recovered from COVID-19. Sequencing was performed on peripheral blood, taken after recovery from COVID-19. The rearrangement joins TRBV9 to TRBJ2-3; unclear D gene. This CDR3 is CASSVGSRAATSTDTQYF. The CDR3 nucleotides read TGTGCCAGCAGCGTAGGGAGTCGGGCGGCTACTAGCACAGATACGCAGTATTTT. The full variable domain, with the rest looked up from reference TRBV9 and TRBJ2-3, is DSGVTQTPKHLITATGQRVTLRCSPRSGDLSVYWYQQSLDQGLQFLIQYYNGEERAKGNILERFSAQQFPDLHSELNLSSLELGDSALYFCASSVGSRAATSTDTQYFGPGTRLTVL.